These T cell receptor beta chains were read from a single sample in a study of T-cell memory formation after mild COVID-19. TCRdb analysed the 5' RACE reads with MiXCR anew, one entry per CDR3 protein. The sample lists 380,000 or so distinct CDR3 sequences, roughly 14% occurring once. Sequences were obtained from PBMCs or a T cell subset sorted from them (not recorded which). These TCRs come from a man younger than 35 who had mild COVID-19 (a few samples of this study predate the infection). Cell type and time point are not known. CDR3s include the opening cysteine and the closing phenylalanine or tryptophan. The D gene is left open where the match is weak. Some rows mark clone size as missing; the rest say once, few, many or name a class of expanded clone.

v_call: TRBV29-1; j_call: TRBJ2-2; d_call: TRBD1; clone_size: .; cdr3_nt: TGCAGCGTGGGACAGCAGAACACCGGGGAGCTGTTTTTT; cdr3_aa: CSVGQQNTGELFF
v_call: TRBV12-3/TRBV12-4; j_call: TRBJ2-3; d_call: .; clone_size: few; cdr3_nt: TGTGCCAGCAGTTTTCTGAATACGCAGTATTTT; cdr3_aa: CASSFLNTQYF
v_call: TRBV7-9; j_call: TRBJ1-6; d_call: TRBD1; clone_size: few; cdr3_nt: TGTGCCAGCAGCTTAGCTGGACAGGGGGCGCGAAATTCACCCCTCCACTTT; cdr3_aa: CASSLAGQGARNSPLHF
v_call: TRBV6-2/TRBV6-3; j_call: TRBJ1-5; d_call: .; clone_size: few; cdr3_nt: TGTGCCAGCAGTTACCTTCCGGGGCGAGATCAGCCCCAGCATTTT; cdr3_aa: CASSYLPGRDQPQHF
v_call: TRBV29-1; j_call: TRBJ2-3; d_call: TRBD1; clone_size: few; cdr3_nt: TGCAGCGTCTACTCCCCGGGACAGACAGATACGCAGTATTTT; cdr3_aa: CSVYSPGQTDTQYF
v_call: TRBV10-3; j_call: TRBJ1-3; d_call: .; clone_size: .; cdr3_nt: TGTGCCATCAGTGATTCATGGGGGGCACGAGGAAACACCATATATTTT; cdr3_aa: CAISDSWGARGNTIYF
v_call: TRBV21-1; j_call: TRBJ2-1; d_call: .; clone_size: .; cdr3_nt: TGTGCCAGCAGCGGGTCGTGGCGGACTCCCCCCTACAATGAGCAGTTCTTC; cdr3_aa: CASSGSWRTPPYNEQFF
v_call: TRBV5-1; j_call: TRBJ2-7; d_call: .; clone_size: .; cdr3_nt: TGCGCCAGCAGCTCCGATTTATACGAGCAGTACTTC; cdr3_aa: CASSSDLYEQYF
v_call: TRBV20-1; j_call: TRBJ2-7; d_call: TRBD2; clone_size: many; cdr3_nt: TGCAGTGCTAGAGCCGGGACTAGAAGCTACGAGCAGTACTTC; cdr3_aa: CSARAGTRSYEQYF
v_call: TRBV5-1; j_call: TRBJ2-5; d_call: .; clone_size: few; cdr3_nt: TGCGCCAGCAGCTTGGCCATAACAGAAGAGACCCAGTACTTC; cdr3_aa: CASSLAITEETQYF
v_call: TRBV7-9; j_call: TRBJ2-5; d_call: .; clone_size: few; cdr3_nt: TGTGCCAGCAGCTTACTACAGGGCCAAGAGACCCAGTACTTC; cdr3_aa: CASSLLQGQETQYF
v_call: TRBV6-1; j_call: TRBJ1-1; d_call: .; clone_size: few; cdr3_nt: TGTGCCAGCAGTTATAACGTCGTTGTTGAAGCTTTCTTT; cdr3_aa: CASSYNVVVEAFF
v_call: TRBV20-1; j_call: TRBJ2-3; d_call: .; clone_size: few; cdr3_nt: TGCAGTGCTTCTCCGGGACCATTCACAGATACGCAGTATTTT; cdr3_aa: CSASPGPFTDTQYF
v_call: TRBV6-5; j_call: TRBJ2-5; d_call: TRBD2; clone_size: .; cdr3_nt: TGTGCCAGCAGTTACTCTGGACTAGCGGGGGCTGAGACCCAGTACTTC; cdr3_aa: CASSYSGLAGAETQYF
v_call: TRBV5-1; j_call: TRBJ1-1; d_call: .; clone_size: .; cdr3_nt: TGCGCCAGCAGCTTGAAACGGGGTTCTTTGAACACTGAAGCTTTCTTT; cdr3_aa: CASSLKRGSLNTEAFF
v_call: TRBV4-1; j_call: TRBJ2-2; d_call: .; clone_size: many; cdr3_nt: TGCGCCAGCAGCCAAGCGGGTAACACCGGGGAGCTGTTTTTT; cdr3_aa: CASSQAGNTGELFF
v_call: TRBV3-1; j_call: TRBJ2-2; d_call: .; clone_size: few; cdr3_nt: TGTGCCAGCAGCCCTCTCCGCGAGGGCGTAACTTACCCCGGGGAGCTGTTTTTT; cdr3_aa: CASSPLREGVTYPGELFF
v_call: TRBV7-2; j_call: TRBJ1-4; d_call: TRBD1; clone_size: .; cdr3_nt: TGTGCCAGCAGCTCCCCCGGACAGGGTAGACTGTTTTTT; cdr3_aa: CASSSPGQGRLFF
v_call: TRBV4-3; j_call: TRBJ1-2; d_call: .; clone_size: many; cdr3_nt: TGCGCCAGCAGCATCTGGAAGGGGATAGGGGGCTACACCTTC; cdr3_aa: CASSIWKGIGGYTF
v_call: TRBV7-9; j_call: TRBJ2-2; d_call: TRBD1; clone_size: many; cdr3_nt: TGTGCCAGCAGACCTACCCGACAGGGAACCGGGGAGCTGTTTTTT; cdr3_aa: CASRPTRQGTGELFF
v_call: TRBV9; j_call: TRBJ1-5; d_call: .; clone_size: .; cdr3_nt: TGTGCCAGCAGCGTAGGCCGGGTTGATCAGCCCCAGCATTTT; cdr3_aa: CASSVGRVDQPQHF
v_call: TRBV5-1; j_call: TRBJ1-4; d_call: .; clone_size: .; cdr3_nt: TGCGCCAGCAGCTTTGGACCGGGTGAAAAACTGTTTTTT; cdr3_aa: CASSFGPGEKLFF
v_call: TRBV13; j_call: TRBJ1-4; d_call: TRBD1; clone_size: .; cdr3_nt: TGTGCCAGCAGCAAGACAGGGTTTGCTGAAAAACTGTTTTTT; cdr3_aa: CASSKTGFAEKLFF
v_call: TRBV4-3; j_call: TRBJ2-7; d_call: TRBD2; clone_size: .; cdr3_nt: TGCGCCAGCAGCCCGGGACTACTCGCCTACGAGCAGTACTTC; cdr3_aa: CASSPGLLAYEQYF
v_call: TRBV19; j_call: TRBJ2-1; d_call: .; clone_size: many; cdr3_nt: TGTGCCAGTAGTACAGAGGGCCGTGAGCAGTTCTTC; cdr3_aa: CASSTEGREQFF
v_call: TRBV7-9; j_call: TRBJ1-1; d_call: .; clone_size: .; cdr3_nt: TGTGCCAGCATTCCGAGCTTAGTACAGGAGCCAATGAACACTGAAGCTTTCTTT; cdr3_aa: CASIPSLVQEPMNTEAFF
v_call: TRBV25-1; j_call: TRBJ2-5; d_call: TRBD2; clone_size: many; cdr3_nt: TGTGCCAGCAGTCACCCTGGGGGACTAGGCACCGTCCTCAAAGAGACCCAGTACTTC; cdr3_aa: CASSHPGGLGTVLKETQYF
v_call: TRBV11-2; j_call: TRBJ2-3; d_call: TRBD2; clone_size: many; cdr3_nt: TGTGCCAGCAGCGGCGGACTAGCAACAGATACGCAGTATTTT; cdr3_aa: CASSGGLATDTQYF
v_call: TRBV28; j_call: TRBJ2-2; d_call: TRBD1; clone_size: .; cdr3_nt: TGTGCCAGCAGCACCAGGACAGGGAGCACCGGGGAGCTGTTTTTT; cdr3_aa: CASSTRTGSTGELFF
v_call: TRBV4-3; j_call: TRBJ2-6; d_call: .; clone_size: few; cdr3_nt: TGCGCCAGCAGCCAAGACCCCGGGGGCGCGGGAGGGGCCAACGTCCTGACTTTC; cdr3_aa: CASSQDPGGAGGANVLTF
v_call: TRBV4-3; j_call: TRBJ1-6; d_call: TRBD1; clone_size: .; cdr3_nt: TGCGCCAGCAGCCGAGGGGGCCGTCCGGGACAGAGTAATTCACCCCTCCACTTT; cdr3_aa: CASSRGGRPGQSNSPLHF
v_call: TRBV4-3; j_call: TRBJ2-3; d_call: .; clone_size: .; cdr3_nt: TGCGCCAGCAGCCAAGATCCGAGGGGTAGAGATACGCAGTATTTT; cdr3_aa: CASSQDPRGRDTQYF
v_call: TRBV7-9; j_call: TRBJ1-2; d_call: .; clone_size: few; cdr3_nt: TGTGCCAGCAGCTTAGAAGTAGCAGGGCACTATGGCTACACCTTC; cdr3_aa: CASSLEVAGHYGYTF
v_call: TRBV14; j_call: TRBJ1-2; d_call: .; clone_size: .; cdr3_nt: TGTGCCAGCAGCCAAGATCGGTCGGGGGACTATGGCTACACCTTC; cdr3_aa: CASSQDRSGDYGYTF
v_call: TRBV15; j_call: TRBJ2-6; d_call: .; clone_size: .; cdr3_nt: TGTGCCACCACGGCACTGTCTGGGGCCAACGTCCTGACTTTC; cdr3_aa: CATTALSGANVLTF
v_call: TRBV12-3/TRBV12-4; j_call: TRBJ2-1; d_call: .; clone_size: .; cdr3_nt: TGTGCCAGCAGTTCGCCTCGGGGTGAGCAGTTCTTC; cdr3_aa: CASSSPRGEQFF
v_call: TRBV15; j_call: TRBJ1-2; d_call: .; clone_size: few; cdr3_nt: TGTGCCACCAGCAGGGACGGAGGGCACTATGGCTACACCTTC; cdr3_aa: CATSRDGGHYGYTF
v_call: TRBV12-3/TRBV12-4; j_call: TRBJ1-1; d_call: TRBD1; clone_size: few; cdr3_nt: TGTGCCAGCAACCCCGGGACAGATAACACTGAAGCTTTCTTT; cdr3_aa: CASNPGTDNTEAFF
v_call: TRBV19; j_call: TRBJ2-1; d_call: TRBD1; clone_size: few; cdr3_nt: TGTGCCAGCGGGGACAGGGCGAGCTCCTACAATGAGCAGTTCTTC; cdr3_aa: CASGDRASSYNEQFF
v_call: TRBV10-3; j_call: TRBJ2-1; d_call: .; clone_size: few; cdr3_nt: TGTGCCATCAGTGAGGGAAACTACGACAATGAGCAGTTCTTC; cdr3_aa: CAISEGNYDNEQFF
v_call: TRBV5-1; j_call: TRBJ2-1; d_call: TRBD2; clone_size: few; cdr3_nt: TGCGCCAGCAAATACGGGGGGGCTCGCAATGAGCAGTTCTTC; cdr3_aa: CASKYGGARNEQFF
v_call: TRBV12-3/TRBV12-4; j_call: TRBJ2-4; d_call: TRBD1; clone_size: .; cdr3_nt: TGTGCCAGCAGGACGACAGGGAGTAGGGACATTCAGTACTTC; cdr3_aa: CASRTTGSRDIQYF
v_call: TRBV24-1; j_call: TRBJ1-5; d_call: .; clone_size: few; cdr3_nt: TGTGCCACCAGTGACACAGGGCTTCAGCCCCAGCATTTT; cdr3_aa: CATSDTGLQPQHF
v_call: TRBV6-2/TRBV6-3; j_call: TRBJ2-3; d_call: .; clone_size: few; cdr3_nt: TGTGCCAGCAGACGAGCAGCGAGCACAGATACGCAGTATTTT; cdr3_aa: CASRRAASTDTQYF
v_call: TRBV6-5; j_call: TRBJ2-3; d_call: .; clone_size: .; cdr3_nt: TGTGCCAGCAGGTCCGGGACCCGTCCCGGGGATACGCAGTATTTT; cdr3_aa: CASRSGTRPGDTQYF
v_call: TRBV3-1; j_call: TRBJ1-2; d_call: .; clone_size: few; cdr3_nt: TGTGCCAGCAGCCAACCAGGGTGGGACTATGGCTACACCTTC; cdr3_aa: CASSQPGWDYGYTF
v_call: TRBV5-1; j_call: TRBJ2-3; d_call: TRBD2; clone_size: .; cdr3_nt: TGCGCCAGCATCCCCCCAGCGGGGGCCGGAGATACGCAGTATTTT; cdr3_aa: CASIPPAGAGDTQYF
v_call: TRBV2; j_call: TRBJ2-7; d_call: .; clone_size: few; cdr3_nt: TGTGCCAGCAAGGGGCTCGGCTACGAGCAGTACTTC; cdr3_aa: CASKGLGYEQYF
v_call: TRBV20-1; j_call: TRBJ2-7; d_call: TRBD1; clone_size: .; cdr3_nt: TGCAGTGCTAGAGACGGGGGACAGGGGGTCTACGAGCAGTACTTC; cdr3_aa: CSARDGGQGVYEQYF
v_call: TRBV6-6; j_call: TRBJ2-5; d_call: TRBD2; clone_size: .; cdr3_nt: TGTGCCAGCACCAACCCGGGGGGGCAAGAGACCCAGTACTTC; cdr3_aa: CASTNPGGQETQYF
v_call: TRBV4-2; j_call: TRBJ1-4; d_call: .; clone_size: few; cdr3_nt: TGTGCCAGCAGCCCGAGGGCCCCCTCTAATGAAAAACTGTTTTTT; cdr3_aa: CASSPRAPSNEKLFF
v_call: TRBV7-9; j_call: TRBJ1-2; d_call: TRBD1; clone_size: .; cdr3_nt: TGTGCCAGCAGCAAGACTAGACAGGGGGCGAGGGGCTACACCTTC; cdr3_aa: CASSKTRQGARGYTF
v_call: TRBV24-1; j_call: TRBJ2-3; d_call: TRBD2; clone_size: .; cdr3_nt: TGTGCCACCAGTGATGACAGGACTAGCGCAGATACGCAGTATTTT; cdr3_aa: CATSDDRTSADTQYF
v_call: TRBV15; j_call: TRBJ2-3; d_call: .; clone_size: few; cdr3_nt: TGTGCCACCCGGGCCGAATGGGGCACAGATACGCAGTATTTT; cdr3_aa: CATRAEWGTDTQYF
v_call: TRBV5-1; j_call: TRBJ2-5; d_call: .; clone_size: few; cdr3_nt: TGCGCCAGCAGCTTGGACAGCGGGGAGACCCAGTACTTC; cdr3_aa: CASSLDSGETQYF
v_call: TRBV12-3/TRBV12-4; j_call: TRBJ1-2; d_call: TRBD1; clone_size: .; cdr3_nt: TGTGCCAGCAGTCTCAGACAGGGCCTCCTACCTCTCTATGGCTACACCTTC; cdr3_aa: CASSLRQGLLPLYGYTF